The 9 T cell receptor beta chains listed next were all sequenced from one sample in a study of early T cells in non-severe SARS-CoV-2 infection. A single record per CDR3 protein comes from TCRdb applying MiXCR to the 5' RACE reads. The sample has 98,000 or so distinct CDR3 sequences, 9.5% to 13% seen once. Sequencing input: whole blood. The receptor set was obtained from an adult who was a healthcare worker with PCR-confirmed SARS-CoV-2 infection or an uninfected control (not recorded which).

This chain connects TRBV6-5 to TRBJ1-4; D might be TRBD1 (5 bases). The germline CDR1 and CDR2 sequences are MNHEY and SVGAGI. The V gene lost 5 bases and the J gene lost 7 bases, with 20 bases spanning the gap. The CDR3 is 16 residues long. CDR3 in DNA: TGTGCCAGCAGTCTGGATGGGGGGGGGTGGACTGAAAAACTGTTTTTT. Its protein is CASSLDGGGWTEKLFF.

The rearrangement links TRBV14 to TRBJ1-3; D remains unclear. The CDR3 extends over 14 amino acids. Germline loops: CDR1 SGHDN, CDR2 FVKESK. Trimming left V 4 bases short and J 4 bases short, with 11 bases between. CDR3 nucleotide sequence: TGTGCCAGCAGCCTCCCCGGAGAAGGAAACACCATATATTTT. This codes for CASSLPGEGNTIYF.

This clonotype was seen ten or more times. The V call is TRBV6-2 or TRBV6-3, the J call TRBJ2-5; D is undetermined. Per the germline V gene, CDR1 is MNHEY and CDR2 is SVGEGT. Trimming cost V 2 bases and J 5 bases, with 3 bases left between them. This CDR3 region has 11 residues. The CDR3 protein is CASSYGETQYF. The CDR3 DNA is TGTGCCAGCAGTTACGGGGAGACCCAGTACTTC.

This chain joins TRBV11-2 and TRBJ2-7, with a weak D call TRBD2 (6 bases). Germline values: CDR1 SGHAT, CDR2 FQNNGV. Trimming pared 4 bases from V and 3 bases from J, leaving 19 bases between. This CDR3 has 16 residues. The CDR3 coding sequence is TGTGCCAGCAGCTCATCAAGAGGACTACCATTCTACGAGCAGTACTTC. Translated, it gives CASSSSRGLPFYEQYF.

V gene TRBV11-3 combines with J gene TRBJ2-1, with TRBD1 matching 8 bases. The V gene end was trimmed by 5 bases and the J gene end by 10 bases; junction bases not matched to a gene: 16. In germline, CDR1 is SGHNT, CDR2 YENEEA. The CDR3 is made up of 16 amino acids. CDR3 DNA sequence: TGTGCCAGCAGCGCGCGACAGGGGCTGACTATTTGGGAGCAGTTCTTC. This sequence encodes CASSARQGLTIWEQFF.

This clonotype has just a few counts. The rearrangement uses TRBV7-6 and TRBJ2-5, with D uncertain. CDR3 size: 14 residues. Germline values: CDR1 SGHVS, CDR2 FNYEAQ. V lost 5 bases and J 0 bases, leaving 10 bases between the germline ends. CDR3 coding DNA: TGTGCCAGCAGCCCCCGGGTGTACCAAGAGACCCAGTACTTC. It is translated as CASSPRVYQETQYF. The full variable domain, in which reference TRBV7-6 and TRBJ2-5 provide the parts outside the CDR3, is GAGVSQSPRYKVTKRGQDVALRCDPISGHVSLYWYRQALGQGPEFLTYFNYEAQQDKSGLPNDRFSAERPEGSISTLTIQRTEQRDSAMYRCASSPRVYQETQYFGPGTRLLVL.

This clonotype appeared a few times. The chain uses TRBV11-2 and TRBJ2-7; the match to TRBD2 covers 14 bases. The germline CDR1 and CDR2 sequences are SGHAT and FQNNGV. The J segment lost 0 bases and the V segment lost 7 bases, leaving 17 bases of the junction unmatched. The CDR3 is 20 amino acids. The CDR3 region has the DNA TGTGCCAGCAAAAAAAGGGCCGGGACTAGCGGGGGCCTAAGCTCCTACGAGCAGTACTTC. Translation: CASKKRAGTSGGLSSYEQYF.

This chain uses TRBV7-3 with TRBJ2-2; no definite D call. The V and J ends lost 6 bases and 0 bases respectively, with 8 bases between them. Germline V gives CDR1 SGHTA, CDR2 FQGTGA. The CDR3 totals 14 residues. CDR3 bases: TGTGCCAGCAGTCTCTACTCGAACACCGGGGAGCTGTTTTTT. This translates into CASSLYSNTGELFF.

The chain combines TRBV29-1 with TRBJ2-6; D is uncertain. The CDR3 consists of 14 residues. Looked up from germline, CDR1 is SQVTM and CDR2 is ANQGSEA. The V gene lost 3 bases and the J gene lost 0 bases, with 6 bases spanning the gap. The CDR3 protein is CSVDFSSGANVLTF. Written as DNA, the CDR3 is TGCAGCGTTGATTTTAGCTCTGGGGCCAACGTCCTGACTTTC.